This T cell receptor beta chain was sequenced during a study of blood T cell repertoires in COVID-19. Original methodology: Amplifying reference gene primers gave estimates of nucleated cell counts. Repertoires were generated with immunoSEQ multiplex PCR, while TCRdb's copy carries only in-frame clones and drops some. The DNA gave D and trimming, while V, J and clone size come from that table. The repertoire holds about 200,000 clones, with more than 75% as singletons. The sequence was obtained from a human donor in a cohort sampled during active COVID-19. Sequenced input: peripheral blood.

The CDR3 DNA follows: TGTGCCAGCAGTTTAGGTCCCGGGGGCTACACCTTC. This translates into CASSLGPGGYTF. The chain has TRBV12-3 or TRBV12-4 and TRBJ1-2, with D unclear. The CDR3 extends over 12 amino acids. The V gene lost 1 base and the J gene lost 8 bases, with 8 bases spanning the gap.